This T cell receptor (beta chain) is drawn from a study of blood T cell repertoires in COVID-19. Original data processing: Scientists estimated how many nucleated cells there were by amplifying reference gene primers. Sequencing used immunoSEQ multiplex PCR; TCRdb keeps in-frame clones, though not all of them. That table furnishes V, J and clone size, whereas the DNA furnished D and trimming. In the table there are about 88,000 clones, about 88% of which are singletons. This TCR derives from an elderly woman with acute or convalescent COVID-19. Sequenced material: peripheral blood.

Here the CDR3 reads CSTGTSGMTQYF. The CDR3 region has the DNA TGCAGCACGGGGACTAGCGGAATGACGCAGTATTTT. The chain links TRBV29-1 to TRBJ2-3; 11 nucleotides match TRBD2. J gave up 9 bases and V 8 bases, and 7 bases lay outside the gene matches. The CDR3 is made up of 12 amino acids. CDR1 and CDR2 (germline): SQVTM, ANQGSEA.